This entry is about one T cell receptor beta chain. Its antigen is undetermined. For the second PCR, which ran for about 6 to 11 cycles, a sample-barcoded 5' primer and a J-beta primer mix were used. Per-sample output comprised a minimum of 3 million paired-end reads containing CDR3. MiXCR, run by TCRdb on the 5' RACE reads, gives a single entry per CDR3 protein. The sample holds hundreds of thousands of distinct CDR3 sequences, approximately 31% seen once. Every sample yielded at least 6.5 million isolated PBMCs. The data originate from a study of blood T cells in healthy people across ages. Unmatched junction bases numbered 8, after V lost 0 bases and J lost 3 bases. Germline values: CDR1 MGHRA, CDR2 YSYEKL. The CDR3 is 17 residues long. Study-level points and caveats: Diversity of TCR beta per million T cells declined in a roughly linear way with age.

The sequence was collected from an elderly woman in good health. Sequenced sample: blood. The chain combines TRBV4-1 with TRBJ1-5; 7 positions match TRBD1. CDR3 region: CASSQDLRGAVNQPQHF. In DNA form, the CDR3 reads TGCGCCAGCAGCCAAGATCTCAGGGGGGCCGTCAATCAGCCCCAGCATTTT.